A single sample gave rise to the 11 T cell receptor beta chains below, sequenced in a study of blood T cell repertoires in COVID-19. Some clones are missing from TCRdb's copy, which holds only in-frame ones; the method was immunoSEQ multiplex PCR. Among 90,000 to 130,000 clones listed, 80% to 85% were seen once. The sequenced sample was peripheral blood. The receptors derive from a woman in her 70s with acute or convalescent COVID-19.

V is TRBV19 and J is TRBJ2-7, with 11 bases matching TRBD1. Per the germline V gene, CDR1 is LNHDA and CDR2 is SQIVND (reference sequence). CDR3 size: 15 residues. Trimming cost V 6 bases and J 4 bases; bases outside gene matches: 8. For the CDR3, the DNA is TGTGCCAGTAGCCGATATCGGGACAGGGGGTACGAGCAGTACTTC. Translation: CASSRYRDRGYEQYF.

The chain links TRBV15 to TRBJ2-1; tentative D call: TRBD2 (6 bases). The V and J ends lost 3 bases and 10 bases respectively, with 16 bases between them. This CDR3 contains 14 residues. The germline gives CDR1 LNHNV, CDR2 YYDKDF (reference sequence). CDR3 loop: CATSSPMVGGEQFF. Written as DNA, the CDR3 is TGTGCCACCAGCAGCCCGATGGTTGGGGGGGAGCAGTTCTTC. Full variable domain (missing parts from reference TRBV15 and TRBJ2-1): DAMVIQNPRYQVTQFGKPVTLSCSQTLNHNVMYWYQQKSSQAPKLLFHYYDKDFNNEADTPDNFQSRRPNTSFCFLDIRSPGLGDTAMYLCATSSPMVGGEQFFGPGTRLTVL.

The V gene is TRBV5-4, the J gene TRBJ2-5, with 9 bases identical to TRBD1. The CDR3 is 16 amino acids. Germline CDR1 reads SGHNT; CDR2 reads YYREEE (reference sequence). V gave up 0 bases and J gave up 5 bases; unmatched junction bases: 8. CDR3 sequence (DNA): TGTGCCAGCAGCTTGGCGAGGACAGGGGCTGATGAGACCCAGTACTTC. It codes for CASSLARTGADETQYF.

This clone was observed a handful of times. The chain joins TRBV12-3 or TRBV12-4 to TRBJ2-7; D is ambiguous. The V end was cut by 6 bases, the J end by 6 bases, with 12 bases between. The CDR3 covers 12 residues. The CDR3 bases are TGTGCCAGCAGCCCCACAGTGGGCGAGCAGTACTTC. Translated, it gives CASSPTVGEQYF.

The chain has TRBV28 and TRBJ2-7; possibly TRBD2 for D (5 bases). V shed 3 bases and J shed 6 bases, with 15 bases lying between them. CDR3 size: 14 residues. Per germline, CDR1 MDHEN and CDR2 SYDVKM. The CDR3 region is CASSFKRLRGEQYF. CDR3 in DNA: TGTGCCAGCAGTTTTAAAAGACTTCGGGGCGAGCAGTACTTC. Full variable domain (missing parts from reference TRBV28 and TRBJ2-7): DVKVTQSSRYLVKRTGEKVFLECVQDMDHENMFWYRQDPGLGLRLIYFSYDVKMKEKGDIPEGYSVSREKKERFSLILESASTNQTSMYLCASSFKRLRGEQYFGPGTRLTVT.

The V gene is TRBV6-5, the J gene TRBJ1-5, with 8 bases matching TRBD1. The CDR3 spans 15 residues. From germline, CDR1 is MNHEY and CDR2 SVGAGI. The junction had 8 bases not matched to a gene; V was cut back by 10 bases and J by 0 bases. CDR3 region: CAIRQGHNSNQPQHF. For the CDR3, the DNA is TGTGCCATCAGACAGGGGCACAATAGCAATCAGCCCCAGCATTTT.

The chain employs TRBV19 and TRBJ1-2; 7 nucleotides align to TRBD1. Germline CDR1 LNHDA, CDR2 SQIVND (reference sequence). The CDR3 sequence is 14 residues long. V shed 5 bases and J 4 bases; nucleotides not matched to a gene: 7. The DNA for the CDR3 is TGTGCCAGTAGTTCCCGGGACAGCCTCTATGGCTACACCTTC. Residues: CASSSRDSLYGYTF.

The chain combines TRBV14 with TRBJ2-4, with D tentatively TRBD2 (6 bases). Germline CDR1 SGHDN, CDR2 FVKESK. This CDR3 contains 12 residues. The V end lost 4 bases, the J end lost 11 bases, and 12 bases lay between the germline ends. As DNA, the CDR3 is TGTGCCAGCAGCCTCGAGACGGGGGTTCAGTACTTC. It codes for CASSLETGVQYF.

V gene TRBV14 combines with J gene TRBJ2-1; a weak D match, TRBD1 (5 bases). V was clipped by 1 base and J by 5 bases, with 27 bases between them. Germline loops: CDR1 SGHDN, CDR2 FVKESK. This CDR3 is built from 20 residues. The CDR3 coding sequence is TGTGCCAGCAGCCAAGGTTTGCTGGCTGGGAAGGGGATGCTGGACAATGAGCAGTTCTTC. Its translation: CASSQGLLAGKGMLDNEQFF.

The genes are TRBV5-1 and TRBJ1-4, with D perhaps TRBD1 (5 bases). Germline V CDR1 and CDR2: SGHRS, YFSETQ. There are 14 residues in the CDR3. Trimming shortened V by 5 bases and J by 5 bases, and 13 bases separated the two germline ends. The DNA for the CDR3 is TGCGCCAGCAGGGAGGGGCAACTCAATGAAAAACTGTTTTTT. Its translation is CASREGQLNEKLFF.

The chain employs TRBV5-4 and TRBJ1-5; TRBD1 is a possible D gene (5 bases). CDR3 length: 13 residues. Germline CDR1 is SGHNT and CDR2 is YYREEE (reference sequence). V gave up 4 bases and J gave up 4 bases, with 9 bases separating them. CDR3: CASSGGGNQPQHF. The CDR3 bases are TGTGCCAGCAGCGGGGGGGGAAATCAGCCCCAGCATTTT.